This T cell receptor beta chain derives from a study of radiation and T cells in renal cell carcinoma. Assay used: immunoSEQ multiplex PCR; TCRdb lists only in-frame clones, some missing. The table lists around 60,000 clones, around 78% of them singletons, with about 7% in the top ten. Time point: blood 2 weeks post-SBRT. The treatment denotes: 15 Gy SBRT to primary tumor, nephrectomy 4 weeks later. The CDR3 sequence is 13 residues long. The V gene's germline CDR1 is MRHNA and CDR2 SNTAGT. V lost 0 bases to trimming and J lost 7 bases, with 9 bases between them. The chain has TRBV6-4 and TRBJ1-2; a weak D match, TRBD1 (5 bases). The sequencing here drew on blood, taken from a patient whose treatment included radiotherapy and nephrectomy. The TCR sequence derives from a man between 60 and 70 years old with renal cell carcinoma. The CDR3, as DNA: TGTGCCAGCAGTGACTCTCCAGGGATTGGCTACACCTTC. This codes for CASSDSPGIGYTF.